The rows below give T cell receptor beta chains drawn from one sample of a study of OX40 agonist ivuxolimab in advanced cancers. Sequencing used immunoSEQ multiplex PCR; TCRdb keeps in-frame clones, though not all of them. This sample has fewer than 15,000 clones, with 65% to 85% found just once. This material consisted of CD4+ or CD8+ T cells sorted from blood, taken in a trial of the OX40 agonist ivuxolimab. These receptors came from an adult with an advanced solid tumor such as melanoma, head and neck, liver or kidney cancer. The CDR3 runs from the conserved cysteine through the conserved F or W. A D gene is named only where the DNA matches it firmly. Not all rows give a size; the values are once, few, many and, for expanded clones, a class.

j_call v_call clone_size d_call cdr3_nt cdr3_aa
TRBJ1-1 TRBV19 once TRBD1 TGTGCCAGTAGTATAGTGCCCACGAAAGGACAGGGTCGGGGCACTGAAGCTTTCTTT CASSIVPTKGQGRGTEAFF
TRBJ1-3 TRBV9 - - TGTGCCAGCAGCGTAGGGGCAGGGGTCACTGGAAACACCATATATTTT CASSVGAGVTGNTIYF
TRBJ2-5 TRBV23-1 - - TGCGCCAGCAGTCAATCGGCGCAAGAGACCCAGTACTTC CASSQSAQETQYF
TRBJ2-7 TRBV6-6 - TRBD2 TGTGCCAGCAGTCTCAACGGGGGAGGGGAGCAGTACTTC CASSLNGGGEQYF
TRBJ2-3 TRBV9 - TRBD2 TGTGCCAGCAGCGTCAGCGGGAGTAGGTCAGATACGCAGTATTTT CASSVSGSRSDTQYF
TRBJ2-7 TRBV4-1 - - TGCGCCAGCAGCCAAGTTCTGGGGGGCGCGTCCTACGAGCAGTACTTC CASSQVLGGASYEQYF
TRBJ2-7 TRBV7-9 - - TGTGCCAGCAGCTACACACACTACGAGCAGTACTTC CASSYTHYEQYF
TRBJ1-5 TRBV21-1 - - TGTGCCAGCAGCAAAGTTGAGAGAGGGACTCGTGGGATTTATAGCAATCAGCCCCAGCATTTT CASSKVERGTRGIYSNQPQHF
TRBJ1-2 TRBV28 - - TGTGCCAGCAGCGACAGTGGAGGCTACACCTTC CASSDSGGYTF
TRBJ2-7 TRBV11-3 - - TGTGCCAGCAGCACTCCCGGGACGCTGATCCCCTACGAGCAGTACTTC CASSTPGTLIPYEQYF
TRBJ2-7 TRBV11-2 - TRBD1 TGTGCCAGCAGCTTTGAAGGGGGCAAGGAGCAGTACTTC CASSFEGGKEQYF
TRBJ1-1 TRBV5-1 - TRBD1 TGCGCCAGCAGCGGGGACAGGGGGCGCGTTGAAGCTTTCTTT CASSGDRGRVEAFF
TRBJ2-2 TRBV28 - TRBD2 TGTGCCAGCACCGATCTCTGGCGGGGGGTTCCCACCGGGGAGCTGTTTTTT CASTDLWRGVPTGELFF
TRBJ2-5 TRBV2 once TRBD1 TGTGCCAGCAGGGACAGGGGCACGGAGACCCAGTACTTC CASRDRGTETQYF
TRBJ2-1 TRBV20-1 - - TGCAGTGCTTTTACCAGCAGTGAGCAGTTCTTC CSAFTSSEQFF
TRBJ1-2 TRBV6-1 medium-sized TRBD1 TGTGCCAGCAGTGAAGTCGGACAGGGGCCCATTGGCTACACCTTC CASSEVGQGPIGYTF